This TCR beta chain was identified during a study of blood T cell repertoires in COVID-19. Study overall: In each case, the material was cDNA or gDNA derived from T cells, B-cell-depleted T cells, or PBMCs.

Profiling relied on immunoSEQ multiplex PCR, and the TCRdb table lists in-frame clones only, not all of them. This sample has about 210,000 clones, with 84% found just once. The CDR3 loop spans 12 amino acids. The germline V gene has CDR1 SQVTM and CDR2 ANQGSEA. V shed 7 bases and J shed 1 base, with 10 bases lying between them. Cohort assignment relied on participant-reported clinical history. This sequence was found in a woman aged 25-40 years who had been exposed to COVID-19. Sequencing input: PBMCs or T cells enriched from blood (not recorded which). This rearrangement joins TRBV29-1 to TRBJ1-1, with D unresolved. CDR3 DNA sequence: TGCAGCGGGCAGCCGGGGAACACTGAAGCTTTCTTT. This encodes CSGQPGNTEAFF.